The TCR beta chain under discussion was sequenced for a study of memory CD4+ T cells and cytomegalovirus serostatus. Per germline, CDR1 MNHEY and CDR2 SMNVEV (reference sequence). V was trimmed by 2 bases and J by 2 bases, leaving 6 bases between them. CDR3 size: 13 residues. Sequencing used immunoSEQ multiplex PCR; TCRdb keeps in-frame clones, though not all of them. This sample has 35,000 to 45,000 clones, with 79% found just once. The sort gate was single viable CD3+CD4+CD8-CD45RO+ cells for memory CD4+ T cells. The sample comprised memory CD4+ T cells from blood. The sequence was obtained from an adult in good health and CMV-seropositive. The chain employs TRBV27 and TRBJ1-2; D is unclear. This CDR3 reads CASSLNGNYGYTF. DNA for the CDR3: TGTGCCAGCAGTTTAAACGGGAACTATGGCTACACCTTC.